This T cell receptor (beta chain) comes out of a study of blood T cell repertoires in COVID-19. Whole-study context: Researchers got acute and convalescent COVID-19 samples from the United States, Italy and Spain. The analysed material was cDNA or gDNA that came from T cells, B-cell-depleted T cells, or PBMCs.

V trimming: 5 bases; J trimming: 5 bases; junction bases outside the gene matches: 9. Per germline, CDR1 LNHNV and CDR2 YYDKDF (reference sequence). The CDR3 is 15 amino acids. How the authors handled the data: The authors estimated nucleated cell counts from reference gene primer amplification. Clones were sequenced by immunoSEQ multiplex PCR, and TCRdb holds only the in-frame ones, with some missing. V and J calls and clone size are copied from that table; D and trimming were computed from the DNA. The sample includes about 140,000 clones, about 86% seen only once; the top ten take roughly 7.3%. J is TRBJ1-5 and V is TRBV15; 7 bases are a match to TRBD1. Input material: peripheral blood. This clonotype was obtained from a human donor in a cohort sampled during active COVID-19. CDR3 coding DNA: TGTGCCACCAGCGGTACAGGGGACAACTATCAGCCCCAGCATTTT. The encoded protein is CATSGTGDNYQPQHF. Variable domain in full (rest from reference TRBV15 and TRBJ1-5): DAMVIQNPRYQVTQFGKPVTLSCSQTLNHNVMYWYQQKSSQAPKLLFHYYDKDFNNEADTPDNFQSRRPNTSFCFLDIRSPGLGDTAMYLCATSGTGDNYQPQHFGDGTRLSIL.